The 7 T cell receptor beta chains below were found in one sample sequenced in a study of cytomegalovirus exposure and HLA in healthy donors. Generated by immunoSEQ multiplex PCR, the TCRdb table keeps only in-frame clones and is missing some. Of about 180,000 clones in the sample, around nine tenths were seen once. Input material: PBMCs. Receptors originate from a woman aged 30 to 39 in good health and CMV-seronegative.

The rearrangement links TRBV25-1 to TRBJ1-4; possibly TRBD1 for D (5 bases). The V and J ends lost 4 bases and 2 bases respectively, with 14 bases between them. Germline V CDR1 and CDR2: MGHDK, SYGVNS. The CDR3 covers 16 residues. The CDR3 spells CASSGSQGLTNEKLFF. In nucleotides, the CDR3 is TGTGCCAGCAGTGGGTCGCAGGGACTCACTAATGAAAAACTGTTTTTT.

The chain has TRBV4-2 and TRBJ1-1; possible D gene TRBD1, 5 bases. This CDR3 comprises 15 residues. Germline assignment: CDR1 LGHNA and CDR2 YNFKEQ. V gave up 1 base and J gave up 3 bases, with 12 bases separating them. CDR3 protein: CASSQVWRGDTEAFF. As DNA, the CDR3 is TGTGCCAGCAGCCAAGTCTGGCGGGGGGACACTGAAGCTTTCTTT.

J is TRBJ2-1 and V is TRBV5-4, with 8 bases fitting TRBD2. Germline lookup yields CDR1 SGHNT and CDR2 YYREEE (reference sequence). The V segment lost 4 bases and the J segment 8 bases; nucleotides outside the gene matches: 11. The length of the CDR3 is 15 residues. For the CDR3, the DNA is TGTGCCAGCAGCCCAAACGGACTAGCCGGAGATGAGCAGTTCTTC. This codes for CASSPNGLAGDEQFF.

This chain links TRBV30 with TRBJ1-4, with 8 bases lining up with TRBD1. Germline loops: CDR1 GTSNPN, CDR2 SVGIG (reference sequence). The ends lost 2 bases at V and 7 bases at J; junction bases unmatched: 6. The CDR3 has 14 amino acids. This CDR3 reads CAWSLTGGGEKLFF. CDR3 bases: TGTGCCTGGAGTCTCACAGGGGGTGGTGAAAAACTGTTTTTT.

CDR3 DNA: TGTGCCAGCAGTCGTCCCGGGACAGGGACGAATTCACCCCTCCACTTT. Its translation is CASSRPGTGTNSPLHF. The chain has TRBV27 and TRBJ1-6; 9 bases map to TRBD1. Losses at the gene ends were 5 bases for V and 7 bases for J; bases not matched to a gene: 9. The CDR3 is made up of 16 amino acids. CDR1 MNHEY and CDR2 SMNVEV come from the germline V gene (reference sequence).

The V and J genes are TRBV6-5 and TRBJ2-7; 8 bases fit TRBD1. Germline assignment: CDR1 MNHEY and CDR2 SVGAGI. J gave up 6 bases and V 6 bases, and 10 bases lay outside the gene matches. The CDR3 has 14 residues. The CDR3: CASRKGQGVSEQYF. CDR3 nucleotides: TGTGCCAGCAGGAAAGGACAGGGAGTCTCCGAGCAGTACTTC.

This clone was seen just once. V and J are TRBV27 and TRBJ1-5; possible D gene TRBD1, 6 bases. The V and J ends lost 1 base and 4 bases respectively, with 11 bases between them. Germline V gene sequence: CDR1 MNHEY, CDR2 SMNVEV (reference sequence). The CDR3 sequence is 15 residues long. The CDR3 sequence is CASSLWGGPNQPQHF. CDR3 sequence (DNA): TGTGCCAGCAGTTTATGGGGGGGCCCTAATCAGCCCCAGCATTTT.